This is a list of T cell receptor beta chains from one sample in a study of cytotoxic CD8 clonotypes in ibrutinib-treated CLL. Sequencing was performed with immunoSEQ multiplex PCR; in TCRdb, only in-frame clones are kept and a portion is missing. The table shows more than 110,000 clones, with about three quarters occurring only once. Here the sequenced sample was PBMCs, taken after 24 months of ibrutinib treatment. Source of these receptors: a human donor with chronic lymphocytic leukemia. CDR3s include the opening cysteine and the closing phenylalanine or tryptophan. A D gene is named only where the DNA matches it firmly. The size entry is marked missing in some rows and otherwise reads once, few, many or a size class.

TRBV2	-	TRBJ1-1	-	CASSVGENTEAFF	TGTGCCAGCAGTGTGGGAGAGAACACTGAAGCTTTCTTT
TRBV9	-	TRBJ2-7	TRBD2	CASSPTSAGLEQYF	TGTGCCAGCAGCCCGACTAGCGCGGGGCTCGAGCAGTACTTC
TRBV6-1	few	TRBJ2-7	TRBD2	CASSEGTELAGEQYF	TGTGCCAGCAGTGAAGGTACCGAACTAGCGGGGGAGCAGTACTTC
TRBV5-8	-	TRBJ1-1	-	CASSLLGDTEAFF	TGTGCCAGCAGCTTGTTAGGGGACACTGAAGCTTTCTTT
TRBV30	few	TRBJ2-7	-	CAWRQGGTGLAWRF	TGTGCCTGGAGGCAGGGGGGGACCGGCCTGGCTTGGAGGTTC
TRBV28	-	TRBJ1-5	TRBD1	CASSFPGTGNQPQHF	TGTGCCAGCAGTTTCCCTGGGACAGGGAATCAGCCCCAGCATTTT
TRBV30	few	TRBJ1-6	-	CAWSPSYPGTSGSPLHF	TGTGCCTGGAGTCCTTCTTACCCCGGGACCAGCGGTTCACCCCTCCACTTT
TRBV10-3	once	TRBJ1-1	-	CAISEPRGRGGWAEAFF	TGTGCCATCAGTGAGCCCCGGGGGCGAGGGGGGTGGGCTGAAGCTTTCTTT
TRBV6-5	-	TRBJ2-7	TRBD1	CASSQNRDRGYEQYF	TGTGCCAGCAGTCAGAACCGGGACAGGGGCTACGAGCAGTACTTC
TRBV27	many	TRBJ2-2	-	CASSLFWGDTGELFF	TGTGCCAGCAGTTTATTTTGGGGAGACACCGGGGAGCTGTTTTTT
TRBV7-2	-	TRBJ2-7	-	CASSLGAGVYYEQYF	TGTGCCAGCAGCTTGGGGGCGGGAGTCTACTACGAGCAGTACTTC
TRBV19	-	TRBJ2-2	-	CASSIPQAGELFF	TGTGCCAGTAGTATACCCCAGGCCGGGGAGCTGTTTTTT
TRBV7-3	few	TRBJ2-2	-	CASSYRVTGELFF	TGTGCCAGCAGTTACAGGGTCACCGGGGAGCTGTTTTTT
TRBV28	-	TRBJ1-2	TRBD1	CASKTGTDNYGYTF	TGTGCCAGCAAAACGGGGACAGATAACTATGGCTACACCTTC
TRBV27	once	TRBJ2-5	-	CASSLGREETQYF	TGTGCCAGCAGTTTAGGCAGGGAGGAGACCCAGTACTTC
TRBV5-1	-	TRBJ2-7	TRBD1	CASSMRQGVGEQYF	TGCGCCAGCAGCATGCGACAGGGTGTGGGCGAGCAGTACTTC
TRBV19	few	TRBJ1-5	TRBD1	CASSGDRVQPQHF	TGTGCCAGTAGTGGGGACAGGGTGCAGCCCCAGCATTTT
TRBV25-1	-	TRBJ1-2	-	CASSDRVYGYTF	TGTGCCAGCAGTGACAGGGTCTATGGCTACACCTTC
TRBV19	-	TRBJ1-4	-	CASSYRATNEKLFF	TGTGCCAGTAGTTACAGGGCAACTAATGAAAAACTGTTTTTT
TRBV19	-	TRBJ2-7	TRBD1	CASSIWGQEGYEQYF	TGTGCCAGTAGTATATGGGGACAGGAGGGGTACGAGCAGTACTTC
TRBV19	once	TRBJ2-2	-	CASSIGVRRGRDTGELFF	TGTGCCAGTAGTATTGGGGTTCGGCGGGGGCGCGACACCGGGGAGCTGTTTTTT
TRBV5-4	-	TRBJ2-5	TRBD2	CASSPGGGLGQETQYF	TGTGCCAGCAGCCCCGGGGGGGGTTTGGGGCAAGAGACCCAGTACTTC
TRBV18	-	TRBJ2-7	TRBD1	CATEPPGQGAGEQYF	TGTGCCACCGAACCACCGGGACAGGGGGCTGGCGAGCAGTACTTC
TRBV27	few	TRBJ1-1	-	CASRADRPPLGITEAFF	TGTGCCAGCAGGGCAGACAGGCCACCCCTAGGGATCACTGAAGCTTTCTTT
TRBV6-1	many	TRBJ2-7	-	CASSDSPYEQYF	TGTGCCAGCAGTGACAGCCCCTACGAGCAGTACTTC
TRBV2	few	TRBJ1-2	-	CASGKDRNYGYTF	TGTGCCAGCGGAAAGGACAGAAACTATGGCTACACCTTC
TRBV7-3	-	TRBJ2-5	-	CASSVGSRGAETQYF	TGTGCCAGCAGCGTAGGGAGCAGGGGTGCGGAGACCCAGTACTTC
TRBV28	-	TRBJ1-4	TRBD1	CASSFGKETGNEKLFF	TGTGCCAGCAGTTTCGGGAAAGAGACAGGGAATGAAAAACTGTTTTTT
TRBV9	-	TRBJ1-2	-	CASSVGDQGPYGYTF	TGTGCCAGCAGCGTAGGGGACCAGGGTCCCTATGGCTACACCTTC
TRBV9	-	TRBJ2-3	-	CASSAGWGTQYF	TGTGCCAGCAGCGCCGGGTGGGGTACGCAGTATTTT
TRBV11-2	-	TRBJ2-7	TRBD2	CASSPGGYHEQYF	TGTGCCAGCAGCCCGGGGGGGTACCACGAGCAGTACTTC
TRBV19	-	TRBJ1-1	-	CASRSAGSSRAEAFF	TGTGCCAGTAGATCGGCCGGGTCTTCGAGGGCTGAAGCTTTCTTT
TRBV28	once	TRBJ1-6	TRBD1	CASKYPGTAYSPLHF	TGTGCCAGCAAGTATCCCGGGACAGCCTATTCACCCCTCCACTTT
TRBV28	-	TRBJ2-7	TRBD2	CASGASGNVGEQYF	TGTGCCAGCGGCGCTAGCGGGAACGTGGGGGAGCAGTACTTC
TRBV7-2	-	TRBJ2-7	-	CASSRGRVGQYF	TGTGCCAGCAGCCGGGGGCGGGTAGGGCAGTACTTC
TRBV11-3	-	TRBJ2-3	-	CASSWGGDITDTQYF	TGTGCCAGCAGCTGGGGTGGGGACATCACAGATACGCAGTATTTT
TRBV10-3	-	TRBJ1-2	-	CAISETLPGGYTF	TGTGCCATCAGTGAGACCCTACCGGGTGGCTACACCTTC
TRBV19	-	TRBJ2-1	-	CASSIALLNEQFF	TGTGCCAGTAGTATAGCGCTCCTAAATGAGCAGTTCTTC
TRBV7-2	-	TRBJ2-1	-	CASSLDPSSYNEQFF	TGTGCCAGCAGCTTAGACCCCTCATCCTACAATGAGCAGTTCTTC
TRBV5-6	-	TRBJ2-3	TRBD2	CASSLFQGLLAGSTDTQYF	TGTGCCAGCAGCTTGTTCCAGGGCTTGCTAGCGGGAAGCACAGATACGCAGTATTTT
TRBV27	-	TRBJ2-7	-	CASSFGQGKSSYEQYF	TGTGCCAGCAGTTTTGGGCAGGGGAAAAGCTCCTACGAGCAGTACTTC
TRBV19	-	TRBJ2-3	-	CASSIPPGSSADTQYF	TGTGCCAGTAGTATCCCCCCAGGGAGTTCAGCAGATACGCAGTATTTT
TRBV27	-	TRBJ1-2	-	CASSLQGGYGYTF	TGTGCCAGCAGTTTGCAGGGTGGCTATGGCTACACCTTC
TRBV28	many	TRBJ2-1	TRBD2	CASRTAGTSGYNEQFF	TGTGCCAGCAGGACCGCCGGGACTAGCGGCTACAATGAGCAGTTCTTC
TRBV30	-	TRBJ1-1	-	CAWSGGAGNTEAFF	TGTGCCTGGAGTGGGGGGGCGGGGAACACTGAAGCTTTCTTT
TRBV7-2	-	TRBJ1-2	-	CASRGTSGGGYTF	TGTGCCAGCAGGGGAACTTCCGGGGGTGGCTACACCTTC
TRBV7-9	many	TRBJ2-3	-	CASSRSSGLTDTQYF	TGTGCCAGCAGCCGAAGTAGCGGCCTCACAGATACGCAGTATTTT
TRBV21-1	-	TRBJ1-5	-	CASSPKGRTGGHNQPQHF	TGTGCCAGCAGCCCCAAGGGCCGGACAGGGGGCCACAATCAGCCCCAGCATTTT
TRBV19	-	TRBJ1-3	-	CASSGGRTPSGNTIYF	TGTGCCAGTAGTGGGGGTCGGACCCCATCTGGAAACACCATATATTTT